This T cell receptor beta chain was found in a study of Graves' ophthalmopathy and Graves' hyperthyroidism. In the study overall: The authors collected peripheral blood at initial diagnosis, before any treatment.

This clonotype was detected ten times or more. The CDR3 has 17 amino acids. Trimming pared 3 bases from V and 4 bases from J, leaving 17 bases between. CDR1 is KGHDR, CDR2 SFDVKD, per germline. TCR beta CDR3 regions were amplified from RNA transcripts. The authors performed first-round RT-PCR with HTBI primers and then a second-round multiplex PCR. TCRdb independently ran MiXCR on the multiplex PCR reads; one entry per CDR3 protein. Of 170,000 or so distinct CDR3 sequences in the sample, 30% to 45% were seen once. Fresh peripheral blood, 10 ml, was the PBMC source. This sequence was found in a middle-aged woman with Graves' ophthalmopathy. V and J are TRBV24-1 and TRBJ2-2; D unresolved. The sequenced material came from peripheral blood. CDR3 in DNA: TGTGCCACCAGTGATGATATATCCAGGTTAGGCACCGGGGAGCTGTTTTTT. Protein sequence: CATSDDISRLGTGELFF.